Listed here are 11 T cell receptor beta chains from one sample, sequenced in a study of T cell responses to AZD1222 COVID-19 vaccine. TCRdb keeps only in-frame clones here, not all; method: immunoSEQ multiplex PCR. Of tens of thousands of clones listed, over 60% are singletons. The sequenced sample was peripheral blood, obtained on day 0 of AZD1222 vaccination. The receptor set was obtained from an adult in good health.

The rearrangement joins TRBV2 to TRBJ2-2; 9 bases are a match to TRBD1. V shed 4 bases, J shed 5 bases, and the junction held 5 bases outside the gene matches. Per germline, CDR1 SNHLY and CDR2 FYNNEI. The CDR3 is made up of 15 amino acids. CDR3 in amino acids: CASSVEGQGTGELFF. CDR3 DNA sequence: TGTGCCAGCAGTGTCGAAGGACAGGGGACCGGGGAGCTGTTTTTT.

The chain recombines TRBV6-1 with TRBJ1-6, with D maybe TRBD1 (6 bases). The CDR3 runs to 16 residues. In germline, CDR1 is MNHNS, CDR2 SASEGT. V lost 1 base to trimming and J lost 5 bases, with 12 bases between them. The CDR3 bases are TGTGCCAGCAGTGAAGTGGGGGCAGGCAATAATTCACCCCTCCACTTT. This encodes CASSEVGAGNNSPLHF.

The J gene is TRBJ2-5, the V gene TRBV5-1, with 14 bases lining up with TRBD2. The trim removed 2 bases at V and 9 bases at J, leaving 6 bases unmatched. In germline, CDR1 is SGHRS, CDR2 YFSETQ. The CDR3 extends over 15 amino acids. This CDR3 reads CASSFTGTSGGSQYF. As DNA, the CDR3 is TGCGCCAGCAGCTTTACCGGGACTAGCGGGGGCTCCCAGTACTTC.

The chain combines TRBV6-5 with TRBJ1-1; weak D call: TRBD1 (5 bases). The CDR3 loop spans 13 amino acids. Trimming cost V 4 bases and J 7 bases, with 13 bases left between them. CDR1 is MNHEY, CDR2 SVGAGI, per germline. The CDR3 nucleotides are TGTGCCAGCAGTTTCGGGCCGGGGGGTGAAGCTTTCTTT. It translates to CASSFGPGGEAFF.

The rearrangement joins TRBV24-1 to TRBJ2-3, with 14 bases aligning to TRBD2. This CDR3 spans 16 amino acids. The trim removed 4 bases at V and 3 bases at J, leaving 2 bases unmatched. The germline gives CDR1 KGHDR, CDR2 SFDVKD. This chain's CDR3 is CATSEGLAGETDTQYF. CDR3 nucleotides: TGTGCCACCAGTGAGGGACTAGCGGGAGAGACAGATACGCAGTATTTT.

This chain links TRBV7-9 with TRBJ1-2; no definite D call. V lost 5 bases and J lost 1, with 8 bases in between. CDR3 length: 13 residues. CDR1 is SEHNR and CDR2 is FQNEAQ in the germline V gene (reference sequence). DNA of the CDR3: TGTGCCAGCAGCGTCCTTCTTAACTATGGCTACACCTTC. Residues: CASSVLLNYGYTF.

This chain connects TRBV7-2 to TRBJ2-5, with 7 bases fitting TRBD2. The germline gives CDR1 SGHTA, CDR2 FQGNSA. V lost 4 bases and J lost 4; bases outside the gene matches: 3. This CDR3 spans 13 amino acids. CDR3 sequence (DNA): TGTGCCAGCAGCTCTTGGGGGGGAGAGACCCAGTACTTC. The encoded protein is CASSSWGGETQYF.

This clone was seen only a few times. CDR3 residues: CASSEAQVRGRTEAFF. The CDR3 DNA sequence: TGTGCCAGCAGTGAAGCGCAGGTCAGGGGGCGCACTGAAGCTTTCTTT. The V gene is TRBV6-1, the J gene TRBJ1-1, with 8 nucleotides matching TRBD1. The CDR3 runs 16 residues. The junction had 7 bases not matched to a gene; V was cut back by 0 bases and J by 4 bases. In germline, CDR1 is MNHNS, CDR2 SASEGT.

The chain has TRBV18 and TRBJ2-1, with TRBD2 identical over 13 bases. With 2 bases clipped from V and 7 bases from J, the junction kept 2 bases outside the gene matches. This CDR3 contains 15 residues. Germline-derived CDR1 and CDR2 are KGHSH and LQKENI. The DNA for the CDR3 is TGTGCCAGCTCACCAGGGACTAGCGGGGCTAATGAGCAGTTCTTC. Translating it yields CASSPGTSGANEQFF.

This CDR3 reads CASSDLGAFF. CDR3 nucleotide sequence: TGCGCCAGCAGTGATTTGGGTGCTTTCTTT. V is TRBV10-1 and J is TRBJ1-1; no reliable D call. The germline CDR1 and CDR2 sequences are WNHNN and SYGVQD (reference sequence). Trimming took off 3 bases at V and 11 bases at J, with 7 bases between the two ends. The CDR3 sequence is 10 residues long.

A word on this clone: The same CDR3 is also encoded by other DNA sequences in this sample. The DNA of the CDR3 is TGTGCCAGCAGCCAAGTCGGCCAGGACACTGAAGCTTTCTTT. This sequence encodes CASSQVGQDTEAFF. This sequence joins TRBV4-2 and TRBJ1-1; D unclear. V dropped 1 base and J dropped 3 bases, with 9 bases sitting between them. In germline, CDR1 is LGHNA, CDR2 YNFKEQ. This CDR3 region has 14 residues.